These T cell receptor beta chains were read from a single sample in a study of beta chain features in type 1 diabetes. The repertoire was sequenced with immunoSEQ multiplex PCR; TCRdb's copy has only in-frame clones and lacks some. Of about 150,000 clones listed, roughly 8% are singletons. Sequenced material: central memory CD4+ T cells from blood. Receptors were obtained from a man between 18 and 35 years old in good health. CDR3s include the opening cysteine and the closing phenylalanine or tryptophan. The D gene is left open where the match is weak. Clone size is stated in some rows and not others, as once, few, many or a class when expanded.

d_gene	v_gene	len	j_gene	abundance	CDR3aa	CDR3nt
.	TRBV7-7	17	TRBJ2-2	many	CASSEQPPGANTGELFF	TGTGCCAGCAGCGAACAACCACCAGGGGCGAACACCGGGGAGCTGTTTTTT
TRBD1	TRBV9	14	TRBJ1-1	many	CASSGDRGDTEAFF	TGTGCCAGCAGCGGGGACAGGGGGGACACTGAAGCTTTCTTT
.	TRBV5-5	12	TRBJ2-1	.	CASSLVANEQFF	TGTGCCAGCAGCTTGGTGGCCAATGAGCAGTTCTTC
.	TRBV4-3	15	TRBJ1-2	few	CASSQESAASGGYTF	TGCGCCAGCAGCCAAGAATCGGCGGCGAGTGGAGGCTACACCTTC
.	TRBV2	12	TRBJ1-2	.	CASSGDIYGYTF	TGTGCCAGCAGTGGGGACATCTATGGCTACACCTTC
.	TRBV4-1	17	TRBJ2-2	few	CASSQERQGQNTGELFF	TGCGCCAGCAGCCAAGAAAGGCAGGGCCAGAACACCGGGGAGCTGTTTTTT
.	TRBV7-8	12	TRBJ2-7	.	CASSLVAFEQYF	TGTGCCAGCAGCTTAGTGGCATTCGAGCAGTACTTC
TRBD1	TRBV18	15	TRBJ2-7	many	CASSPRGTGSYEQYF	TGTGCCAGCTCACCACGGGGGACAGGTTCCTACGAGCAGTACTTC
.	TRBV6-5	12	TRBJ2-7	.	CAVGGNSYEQYF	TGTGCAGTGGGGGGAAACTCCTACGAGCAGTACTTC
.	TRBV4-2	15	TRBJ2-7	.	CASSQSKERTYEQYF	TGTGCCAGCAGCCAGAGTAAAGAACGAACCTACGAGCAGTACTTC
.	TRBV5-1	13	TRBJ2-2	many	CASSFKGDGELFF	TGCGCCAGCAGCTTCAAAGGGGACGGGGAGCTGTTTTTT
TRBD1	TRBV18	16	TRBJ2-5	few	CASSPRTGGPKETQYF	TGTGCCAGCTCACCCAGGACAGGGGGCCCGAAAGAGACCCAGTACTTC
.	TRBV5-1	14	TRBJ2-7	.	CASSETPDSHEQYF	TGCGCCAGCAGCGAAACGCCAGACAGCCACGAGCAGTACTTC
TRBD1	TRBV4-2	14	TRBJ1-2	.	CASSYTTGYGGYTF	TGTGCCAGCAGCTATACGACAGGGTACGGTGGCTACACCTTC
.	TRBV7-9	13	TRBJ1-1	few	CASSLRQEAEAFF	TGTGCCAGCAGCTTAAGACAGGAAGCTGAAGCTTTCTTT
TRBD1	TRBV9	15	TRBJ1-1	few	CASSARQGSSTEAFF	TGTGCCAGCAGCGCGAGACAGGGTTCGAGCACTGAAGCTTTCTTT
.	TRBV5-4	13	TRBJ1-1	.	CASSLDRATEAFF	TGTGCCAGCAGCTTGGACAGGGCCACTGAAGCTTTCTTT
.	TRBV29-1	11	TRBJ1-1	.	CSVTGSTEAFF	TGCAGCGTTACAGGGTCCACTGAAGCTTTCTTT
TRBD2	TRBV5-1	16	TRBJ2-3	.	CATTPRGAGGTDTQYF	TGCGCCACGACGCCCCGGGGAGCGGGGGGGACAGATACGCAGTATTTT
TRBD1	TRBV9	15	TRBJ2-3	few	CASSVLRQGADTQYF	TGTGCCAGCAGCGTATTAAGACAGGGAGCGGATACGCAGTATTTT
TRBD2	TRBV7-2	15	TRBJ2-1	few	CASSNPSGGPREQFF	TGTGCCAGCAGCAATCCTAGCGGGGGGCCCAGGGAGCAGTTCTTC
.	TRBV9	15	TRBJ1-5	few	CASSLTTGRNQPQHF	TGTGCCAGCAGCCTCACCACAGGACGCAATCAGCCCCAGCATTTT
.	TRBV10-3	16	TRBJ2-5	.	CAISESARGGQETQYF	TGTGCCATCAGTGAGTCGGCAAGGGGAGGCCAAGAGACCCAGTACTTC
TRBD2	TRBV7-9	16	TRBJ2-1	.	CASSRRLAGGVNEQFF	TGTGCCAGCAGCCGCCGACTAGCGGGAGGGGTTAATGAGCAGTTCTTC
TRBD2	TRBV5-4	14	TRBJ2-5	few	CASSPGTNQETQYF	TGTGCCAGCAGCCCCGGGACTAACCAAGAGACCCAGTACTTC
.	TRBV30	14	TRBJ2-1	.	CAWKQKSSYNEQFF	TGTGCCTGGAAACAGAAAAGCTCCTACAATGAGCAGTTCTTC
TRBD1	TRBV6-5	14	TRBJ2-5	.	CASSARTGKETQYF	TGTGCCAGCAGCGCCCGGACAGGGAAAGAGACCCAGTACTTC
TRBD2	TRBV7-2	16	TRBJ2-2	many	CASNRVSGGDTGELFF	TGTGCCAGCAACCGGGTTAGCGGGGGGGACACCGGGGAGCTGTTTTTT
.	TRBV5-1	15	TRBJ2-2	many	CASSLLQGYTGELFF	TGCGCCAGCAGCTTGCTCCAGGGGTACACCGGGGAGCTGTTTTTT
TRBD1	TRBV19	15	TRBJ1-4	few	CASSPPTGMGTKLFF	TGTGCCAGTAGTCCACCGACAGGGATGGGTACGAAACTGTTTTTT
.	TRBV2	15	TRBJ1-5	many	CASGGASGSNQPQHF	TGTGCCAGCGGCGGGGCATCGGGGAGCAATCAGCCCCAGCATTTT